This T cell receptor (beta chain) was observed in a study of T-cell memory formation after mild COVID-19. Looking at the study overall: Clusters of TCRs were largely donor specific.

Overall study results and limits: Some responding clones appeared in pre-infection memory, suggesting cross-reactive memory joined. Whether day 37 second-wave clones are SARS-CoV-2-specific was not confirmed.

TCRdb re-derived calls from the 5' RACE reads in MiXCR, one entry per CDR3 protein. Of some 410,000 distinct CDR3 sequences listed, about 25% are singletons. This clonotype has more than one count but fewer than ten. Its target is not known. Material: PBMCs or a T cell subset sorted from them (not recorded which). This clonotype was sampled from an adult woman who had mild COVID-19 (a few samples of this study predate the infection). Cell type and time point are not known.

The CDR3 DNA reads TGTGCCAGCAGTAAGGGCATGGAAGCTTTCTTT. Protein: CASSKGMEAFF. V is TRBV27 and J is TRBJ1-1, with unresolved D. The CDR3 covers 11 residues. CDR1 is MNHEY and CDR2 is SMNVEV in the germline V gene (reference sequence). The V end lost 5 bases, the J end lost 8 bases, and 9 bases lay between the germline ends.